The 25 T cell receptor beta chains below were found in one sample sequenced in a study of blood T cell repertoires in COVID-19. Sequencing was performed with immunoSEQ multiplex PCR; in TCRdb, only in-frame clones are kept and a portion is missing. The table includes 170,000 or so clones, about 88% detected once. Sequencing was done on a sample of peripheral blood. All receptors derive from a middle-aged man with active or convalescent COVID-19.

The rearrangement links TRBV11-2 to TRBJ2-1; 10 nucleotides match TRBD2. V shed 5 bases and J 5 bases; nucleotides not matched to a gene: 9. The CDR3 spans 16 residues. CDR1 is SGHAT, CDR2 FQNNGV, per germline. The CDR3 loop reads CASSPSRTSGHNEQFF. CDR3 DNA sequence: TGTGCCAGCAGCCCTAGCCGGACTAGCGGCCACAATGAGCAGTTCTTC.

V and J are TRBV18 and TRBJ2-3; tentatively, D is TRBD2 (6 bases). Germline lookup yields CDR1 KGHSH and CDR2 LQKENI. The V and J ends lost 4 bases and 5 bases respectively, with 16 bases between them. There are 15 residues in the CDR3. CDR3 sequence reads: CASSHGTPSEDTQYF. The CDR3 DNA follows: TGTGCCAGCTCACATGGGACTCCCTCGGAAGATACGCAGTATTTT.

This clone was counted a few times. V is TRBV7-9 and J is TRBJ1-5, with 7 bases that match TRBD1. V trimming: 0 bases; J trimming: 6 bases; junction bases outside the gene matches: 2. Germline CDR1 is SEHNR and CDR2 is FQNEAQ (reference sequence). This CDR3 has 14 residues. CDR3 nucleotide sequence: TGTGCCAGCAGCTTAGCAGGGGGCCCTCAGCCCCAGCATTTT. Amino acid sequence: CASSLAGGPQPQHF.

V usage is TRBV19 and J usage is TRBJ1-2, with 7 bases identical to TRBD1. The germline V gene encodes CDR1 LNHDA and CDR2 SQIVND (reference sequence). The CDR3 consists of 14 residues. V gave up 6 bases and J gave up 1 base; unmatched junction bases: 5. This CDR3 reads CASRGQRYNYGYTF. In nucleotides, the CDR3 is TGTGCCAGTAGGGGACAGCGGTATAACTATGGCTACACCTTC.

This chain links TRBV30 with TRBJ1-6; unclear D gene. Per the germline V gene, CDR1 is GTSNPN and CDR2 is SVGIG (reference sequence). The CDR3 is made up of 13 amino acids. V lost 4 bases, J lost 7 bases, and 11 bases lay in between. The chain's CDR3 is CAWIEGVNSPLHF. CDR3 bases: TGTGCCTGGATTGAAGGAGTAAATTCACCCCTCCACTTT.

The chain carries TRBV9 and TRBJ2-1, with 12 bases matching TRBD2. This CDR3 has 16 amino acids. With V trimmed by 1 base and J by 10 bases, 9 bases remained unmatched. Germline V lookup: CDR1 SGDLS, CDR2 YYNGEE. As DNA, the CDR3 is TGTGCCAGCAGCGTAAGGGAGACTAGCGGGGGAATAGAGCAGTTCTTC. Translation gives CASSVRETSGGIEQFF.

This rearrangement joins TRBV28 to TRBJ2-4, with D perhaps matching TRBD1 (5 bases). V shed 6 bases and J shed 0 bases, with 9 bases lying between them. This CDR3 region has 14 residues. Germline values: CDR1 MDHEN, CDR2 SYDVKM. The CDR3 nucleotides read TGTGCCAGCAGCGCAGGGTTAGCCAAAAACATTCAGTACTTC. It encodes CASSAGLAKNIQYF.

V and J are TRBV5-1 and TRBJ1-6; 7 bases are a match to TRBD1. The germline gives CDR1 SGHRS, CDR2 YFSETQ. The CDR3 is made up of 15 amino acids. J was trimmed by 4 bases and V by 6 bases; bases with no gene match: 7. CDR3 DNA: TGCGCCAGCACGGACGACAGGGAATATAATTCACCCCTCCACTTT. Translating it yields CASTDDREYNSPLHF.

The V and J genes are TRBV7-6 and TRBJ1-3; possible D gene TRBD1, 6 bases. The V end lost 5 bases, the J end lost 1 base, and 12 bases lay between the germline ends. CDR1 and CDR2 from the germline V gene are SGHVS and FNYEAQ. CDR3 length: 15 amino acids. CDR3 DNA: TGTGCCAGCAGCCAAAGGGGGGGATCTGGAAACACCATATATTTT. This translates into CASSQRGGSGNTIYF. The variable domain in full, with the rest retrieved from reference TRBV7-6 and TRBJ1-3, is GAGVSQSPRYKVTKRGQDVALRCDPISGHVSLYWYRQALGQGPEFLTYFNYEAQQDKSGLPNDRFSAERPEGSISTLTIQRTEQRDSAMYRCASSQRGGSGNTIYFGEGSWLTVV.

This chain links TRBV9 with TRBJ2-5, with 9 bases that match TRBD1. CDR1 and CDR2 from the germline V gene are SGDLS and YYNGEE. Germline trimming cut 2 bases from V and 0 bases from J; bases unmatched to any gene: 8. The CDR3 runs to 17 residues. The CDR3 sequence: CASSVGTGRVYQETQYF. CDR3 nucleotides: TGTGCCAGCAGCGTTGGGACAGGGAGGGTATACCAAGAGACCCAGTACTTC.

The CDR3, as DNA: TGTGCCATCAGGGGAGGACGGGGGGGAGATCAGCCCCAGCATTTT. Translated: CAIRGGRGGDQPQHF. The chain combines TRBV10-3 with TRBJ1-5; tentative D call: TRBD1 (5 bases). The ends were cut back, 6 bases at V and 5 bases at J, with 17 bases in the middle. The germline CDR1 and CDR2 sequences are ENHRY and SYGVKD. The CDR3 spans 15 residues.

The rearrangement links TRBV9 to TRBJ1-6, with a possible D match to TRBD1 (6 bases). This CDR3 is 16 amino acids long. V was trimmed by 3 bases and J by 7 bases, leaving 17 bases between them. The germline CDR1 and CDR2 sequences are SGDLS and YYNGEE. CDR3 coding DNA: TGTGCCAGCAGCGCCCGTCTAGGGACAACGAATTCACCCCTCCACTTT. This sequence encodes CASSARLGTTNSPLHF.

The chain has TRBV6-5 and TRBJ2-1; 12 positions agree with TRBD1. This CDR3 is 16 amino acids long. V was clipped by 4 bases and J by 2 bases; unmatched bases: 3. CDR1 is MNHEY, CDR2 SVGAGI, per germline. CDR3 DNA: TGTGCCAGCAGTTCGGGACAGGGGGCTACCTACAATGAGCAGTTCTTC. Protein product: CASSSGQGATYNEQFF.

The chain combines TRBV6-1 with TRBJ1-2; no firm D call. The CDR3 covers 14 residues. Deletions cut 0 bases from V and 8 bases from J, with 13 bases between. Per the germline V gene, CDR1 is MNHNS and CDR2 is SASEGT. CDR3 in DNA: TGTGCCAGCAGTGAAGCGCGGGCTCCGAGGGGCTACACCTTC. Its protein is CASSEARAPRGYTF.

V and J are TRBV4-1 and TRBJ2-6, with 7 nucleotides matching TRBD1. Unmatched junction bases numbered 6, after V lost 3 bases and J lost 1 base. Looked up from germline, CDR1 is MGHRA and CDR2 is YSYEKL. The CDR3 runs 17 residues. The CDR3, as DNA: TGCGCCAGCAGCCAGACAGGGACCATTTCTGGGGCCAACGTCCTGACTTTC. Translated: CASSQTGTISGANVLTF.

This clone was counted between two and nine times. The chain joins TRBV5-1 to TRBJ2-5; TRBD2 aligns across 14 bases. The junction had 3 bases not matched to a gene; V was cut back by 3 bases and J by 2 bases. The germline V gene encodes CDR1 SGHRS and CDR2 YFSETQ. The length of the CDR3 is 16 residues. The CDR3 coding sequence is TGCGCCAGCAGCTCCGGACTAGCGGGGGGACAAGAGACCCAGTACTTC. Protein product: CASSSGLAGGQETQYF.

The chain joins TRBV4-2 to TRBJ2-7; 8 bases map to TRBD2. The trim removed 1 base at V and 4 bases at J, leaving 6 bases unmatched. Germline V gene lookup returns CDR1 LGHNA and CDR2 YNFKEQ. The CDR3 has 15 residues. The CDR3 loop is CASSQGPAGVYEQYF. The CDR3 DNA sequence: TGTGCCAGCAGCCAAGGTCCAGCGGGGGTATACGAGCAGTACTTC.

This chain uses TRBV12-3 or TRBV12-4 with TRBJ1-6; D is unresolved. Trimming took 4 bases from V and 10 from J, leaving 5 bases between them. The CDR3 totals 11 residues. CDR3 loop: CASSSGSPLHF. The CDR3 nucleotides read TGTGCCAGCAGTTCGGGATCACCCCTCCACTTT.

The chain links TRBV10-3 to TRBJ2-1, with 8 positions matching TRBD1. The germline CDR1 and CDR2 sequences are ENHRY and SYGVKD. Trimming took 8 bases from V and 3 from J; bases not matched to a gene: 12. The CDR3 covers 16 residues. CDR3 coding DNA: TGTGCCATCGGACCACCGGGACAGGAAAACTACAATGAGCAGTTCTTC. Protein sequence: CAIGPPGQENYNEQFF.

V and J are TRBV24-1 and TRBJ2-7; D might be TRBD1 (5 bases). The CDR3 is made up of 13 amino acids. Germline CDR1 reads KGHDR; CDR2 reads SFDVKD. V was pared by 4 bases and J by 3 bases, with 9 bases between. The CDR3 here is CATSDPDSYEQYF. Written as DNA, the CDR3 is TGTGCCACCAGTGACCCTGACAGCTACGAGCAGTACTTC.

J is TRBJ2-2 and V is TRBV9, with D possibly being TRBD1 (5 bases). Trimming took off 5 bases at V and 0 bases at J, with 11 bases between the two ends. CDR1 and CDR2 from the germline V gene are SGDLS and YYNGEE. The CDR3 contains 15 residues. The CDR3: CASSRGQSNTGELFF. CDR3 DNA sequence: TGTGCCAGCAGTCGAGGACAATCGAACACCGGGGAGCTGTTTTTT.

The chain uses TRBV29-1 and TRBJ2-7; TRBD1 agrees at 7 bases. The trim removed 7 bases at V and 6 bases at J, leaving 12 bases unmatched. This CDR3 region has 13 residues. Germline V gene data show CDR1 as SQVTM and CDR2 as ANQGSEA. This chain's CDR3 is CSGRQGEYGEQYF. Written as DNA, the CDR3 is TGCAGCGGAAGACAGGGTGAGTACGGCGAGCAGTACTTC.

This clone was found a few times. The V gene is TRBV19, the J gene TRBJ1-4; maybe TRBD1 (5 bases). Germline CDR1 LNHDA, CDR2 SQIVND (reference sequence). This CDR3 contains 13 residues. The V end was cut by 5 bases, the J end by 8 bases, with 12 bases between. The CDR3 protein is CASSPRTREKLFF. CDR3 sequence (DNA): TGTGCCAGTAGTCCCAGGACACGGGAAAAACTGTTTTTT.

The chain is built from TRBV19 and TRBJ1-1, with 8 bases matching TRBD1. Germline CDR1 and CDR2: LNHDA and SQIVND (reference sequence). J was trimmed by 7 bases and V by 6 bases; bases with no gene match: 1. CDR3 length: 11 amino acids. The CDR3 region is CASRDRGEAFF. The CDR3 DNA reads TGTGCCAGTAGAGACAGGGGTGAAGCTTTCTTT. Together with reference TRBV19 and TRBJ1-1, the CDR3 gives the full variable domain: DGGITQSPKYLFRKEGQNVTLSCEQNLNHDAMYWYRQDPGQGLRLIYYSQIVNDFQKGDIAEGYSVSREKKESFPLTVTSAQKNPTAFYLCASRDRGEAFFGQGTRLTVV.

This clone was seen a few times. The chain employs TRBV19 and TRBJ2-2; D ambiguous. The CDR3 is 16 residues long. The V end lost 4 bases, the J end lost 0 bases, and 12 bases lay between the germline ends. Germline V gene data show CDR1 as LNHDA and CDR2 as SQIVND (reference sequence). CDR3 protein: CASSKPAQSNTGELFF. Written as DNA, the CDR3 is TGTGCCAGTAGTAAACCGGCACAGTCGAACACCGGGGAGCTGTTTTTT.